The 26 T cell receptor beta chains below were found in one sample sequenced in a study of identical twins. In TCRdb, the 5' RACE reads were re-called with MiXCR into one record per CDR3 protein. The data show about 660,000 distinct CDR3 sequences, 8.5% to 9.5% seen once. These sequences were also reported in another study, on yellow fever vaccine responses in identical twins.

Material: PBMCs. The source is a woman aged 18 to 35 in good health.

This clonotype was counted between two and nine times. The gene calls are TRBV4-1 and TRBJ2-1, with TRBD2 matching over 13 bases. The V gene's germline CDR1 is MGHRA and CDR2 YSYEKL. With 4 bases clipped from V and 8 bases from J, the junction kept 8 bases outside the gene matches. This CDR3 is 16 amino acids long. In DNA form, the CDR3 reads TGCGCCAGCAGCCCACAAGGACTAGCGGGAGCGTATGAGCAGTTCTTC. As protein: CASSPQGLAGAYEQFF.

This clonotype was found many times. The V gene is TRBV12-3 or TRBV12-4, the J gene TRBJ2-7; 8 bases line up with TRBD1. The V gene end was trimmed by 3 bases and the J gene end by 5 bases; junction bases not matched to a gene: 6. The CDR3 runs to 14 residues. The CDR3 region has the DNA TGTGCCAGCAGTTTCGGACAGGGACGGGACGAGCAGTACTTC. It yields the protein CASSFGQGRDEQYF.

At least ten counts were recorded for this clonotype. The J gene is TRBJ1-2, the V gene TRBV6-2 or TRBV6-3; D ambiguous. Germline assignment: CDR1 MNHEY and CDR2 SVGEGT. The CDR3 is 12 amino acids. V lost 6 bases to trimming and J lost 2 bases, with 7 bases between them. CDR3 DNA sequence: TGTGCCAGCAGAGGGCAGAACTATGGCTACACCTTC. It codes for CASRGQNYGYTF.

The J gene is TRBJ2-7, the V gene TRBV6-2 or TRBV6-3, with D possibly being TRBD1 or TRBD2 (5 bases each). Germline CDR1 reads MNHEY; CDR2 reads SVGEGT. The CDR3 loop spans 19 amino acids. V was shortened by 0 bases and J by 2 bases, with 23 bases between the two germline ends. Here the CDR3 DNA reads TGTGCCAGCAGTTACTCTCGGGACCGACGTTCTATAGGGCCCTACGAGCAGTACTTC. Translated: CASSYSRDRRSIGPYEQYF.

This clonotype turned up a few times. This chain connects TRBV27 to TRBJ2-1; 7 bases map to TRBD2. Germline V gene lookup returns CDR1 MNHEY and CDR2 SMNVEV (reference sequence). The junction had 5 bases not matched to a gene; V was cut back by 5 bases and J by 4 bases. There are 14 residues in the CDR3. The DNA for the CDR3 is TGTGCCAGCAGTGACGGGAGGCGATACAATGAGCAGTTCTTC. It encodes CASSDGRRYNEQFF.

The table lists this clonotype with a few counts. V and J are TRBV7-4 and TRBJ1-3, with TRBD1 matching over 7 bases. The germline V gene encodes CDR1 SGHVT and CDR2 SQSDAQ. V dropped 5 bases and J dropped 0; count of bases not matched to a gene: 13. There are 18 residues in the CDR3. The DNA of the CDR3 is TGTGCCAGCAGCCAACGGCGGGGACAGTCAAGCTCTGGAAACACCATATATTTT. Its protein is CASSQRRGQSSSGNTIYF.

V gene TRBV5-3 combines with J gene TRBJ1-1, with D perhaps TRBD1 (5 bases). TRBV5-3 is recorded as an ORF, its role being uncertain. CDR3 length equals 14 residues. Trimming stripped 8 bases from V and 2 bases from J, with 16 bases between. This CDR3 reads CARGFGQGNTEAFF. The CDR3 DNA reads TGTGCCAGGGGCTTCGGGCAGGGAAACACTGAAGCTTTCTTT.

The table lists this clonotype with a few counts. The genes are TRBV7-2 and TRBJ2-5; 7 bases agree with TRBD2. The CDR3 is made up of 14 amino acids. Unmatched junction bases numbered 6, after V lost 5 bases and J lost 3 bases. The germline gives CDR1 SGHTA, CDR2 FQGNSA. CDR3 sequence reads: CASSRDAGEETQYF. DNA for the CDR3: TGTGCCAGCAGCCGGGACGCGGGGGAAGAGACCCAGTACTTC.

Only a few counts were recorded for this clonotype. The chain links TRBV24-1 to TRBJ2-1, with 9 bases matching TRBD2. With V trimmed by 0 bases and J by 2 bases, 7 bases remained unmatched. The germline CDR1 and CDR2 sequences are KGHDR and SFDVKD. CDR3 length: 18 residues. The CDR3: CATSDLPIAGVTYNEQFF. The CDR3 DNA is TGTGCCACCAGTGATTTGCCCATAGCGGGGGTTACCTACAATGAGCAGTTCTTC.

This clonotype was found a few times. The chain uses TRBV7-9 and TRBJ2-7; no firm D call. This CDR3 spans 14 amino acids. Trimming cost V 4 bases and J 2 bases, with 12 bases left between them. Germline CDR1 reads SEHNR; CDR2 reads FQNEAQ (reference sequence). The CDR3 region is CASSWRSPPYEQYF. CDR3 nucleotide sequence: TGTGCCAGCAGCTGGCGGTCCCCCCCCTACGAGCAGTACTTC.

In this sample, this clonotype turned up a few times. The genes are TRBV29-1 and TRBJ2-3, with 9 bases identical to TRBD1. After removal of 4 bases from V and 8 bases from J, the junction contained 7 bases not matched to a gene. The germline gives CDR1 SQVTM, CDR2 ANQGSEA. CDR3 size: 13 residues. CDR3 coding DNA: TGCAGCGTTGTAGGACAGGGGACTATTACGCAGTATTTT. Protein product: CSVVGQGTITQYF.

This clonotype was seen a handful of times. The V gene is TRBV6-1, the J gene TRBJ2-3, with D tentatively TRBD1 (5 bases). CDR3 size: 16 residues. V was clipped by 7 bases and J by 3 bases, with 20 bases between them. Per germline, CDR1 MNHNS and CDR2 SASEGT. The CDR3 region has the DNA TGTGCCAGCATGCTAGGACAAGGACCCCTGACAGATACGCAGTATTTT. Translated: CASMLGQGPLTDTQYF.

The rearrangement links TRBV19 to TRBJ1-5; possible D gene TRBD1, 6 bases. This CDR3 comprises 14 residues. V was shortened by 6 bases and J by 2 bases, with 11 bases between the two germline ends. Per germline, CDR1 LNHDA and CDR2 SQIVND (reference sequence). As DNA, the CDR3 is TGTGCCAGTAGCCGGACAGTCGGCAATCAGCCCCAGCATTTT. It specifies CASSRTVGNQPQHF. The whole variable domain, remainder taken from reference TRBV19 and TRBJ1-5, is DGGITQSPKYLFRKEGQNVTLSCEQNLNHDAMYWYRQDPGQGLRLIYYSQIVNDFQKGDIAEGYSVSREKKESFPLTVTSAQKNPTAFYLCASSRTVGNQPQHFGDGTRLSIL.

This clonotype was counted between two and nine times. The gene calls are TRBV3-1 and TRBJ2-5; D may be TRBD1 or TRBD2 (5 bases each). This CDR3 has 18 residues. The germline V gene encodes CDR1 LGHDT and CDR2 YNNKEL (reference sequence). V lost 3 bases, J lost 4 bases, and 24 bases lay in between. The DNA of the CDR3 is TGTGCCAGCAGCCATCCAGGGAGCATCGTAGCTTTTCTAGAGACCCAGTACTTC. It encodes CASSHPGSIVAFLETQYF.

Ten or more counts support this clonotype. The CDR3 here is CASSPQGQRGYNEQFF. For the CDR3, the DNA is TGTGCCAGCAGCCCCCAGGGGCAGCGGGGGTACAATGAGCAGTTCTTC. The J gene is TRBJ2-1, the V gene TRBV3-1, with 8 bases aligning to TRBD2. The ends lost 4 bases at V and 4 bases at J; junction bases unmatched: 9. CDR1 is LGHDT, CDR2 YNNKEL, per germline (reference sequence). This CDR3 region has 16 residues.

This clonotype has a count of ten or more. The chain uses TRBV7-2 and TRBJ2-3, with 7 bases identical to TRBD2. CDR1 and CDR2 from the germline V gene are SGHTA and FQGNSA. The CDR3 is made up of 17 amino acids. V lost 0 bases to trimming and J lost 0 bases; unmatched junction nucleotides: 6. As DNA, the CDR3 is TGTGCCAGCAGCTTAGCGCCAGCGGGAAAGAGCACAGATACGCAGTATTTT. This translates into CASSLAPAGKSTDTQYF.

This clonotype was counted only a few times. The chain carries TRBV7-9 and TRBJ1-5; 8 nucleotides line up with TRBD1. Germline V gene data show CDR1 as SEHNR and CDR2 as FQNEAQ (reference sequence). This CDR3 comprises 15 residues. The V and J ends lost 2 bases and 7 bases, in that order; junction bases with no gene match: 7. CDR3 loop: CASSLSTGGGQPQHF. The CDR3 nucleotides read TGTGCCAGCAGCTTAAGCACAGGGGGGGGGCAGCCCCAGCATTTT.

This clonotype has a single count. This chain uses TRBV5-5 with TRBJ2-5, with a weak D call TRBD1 (6 bases). The CDR3 has 14 amino acids. Germline lookup yields CDR1 SGHKS and CDR2 YYEKEE (reference sequence). Deletions cut 4 bases from V and 1 base from J, with 11 bases between. The CDR3 here is CASSLGHIQETQYF. The CDR3 region has the DNA TGTGCCAGCAGCCTGGGACACATCCAAGAGACCCAGTACTTC. The complete variable domain, with remaining parts taken from reference TRBV5-5 and TRBJ2-5, reads DAGVTQSPTHLIKTRGQQVTLRCSPISGHKSVSWYQQVLGQGPQFIFQYYEKEERGRGNFPDRFSARQFPNYSSELNVNALLLGDSALYLCASSLGHIQETQYFGPGTRLLVL.

The table lists this clonotype with many counts. This rearrangement joins TRBV5-1 to TRBJ2-3, with D tentatively TRBD1 or TRBD2 (6 bases each). The CDR3 length is 14 residues. V was trimmed by 4 bases and J by 4 bases, leaving 13 bases between them. CDR1 and CDR2 from the germline V gene are SGHRS and YFSETQ. CDR3 residues: CASSQGRGADTQYF. The CDR3 DNA follows: TGCGCCAGCAGCCAAGGAAGGGGGGCAGATACGCAGTATTTT.

This clonotype was counted a few times. V is TRBV5-5 and J is TRBJ2-4, with D possibly being TRBD1 (6 bases). The V gene lost 0 bases and the J gene lost 0 bases, with 13 bases spanning the gap. The CDR3 spans 17 residues. CDR1 is SGHKS, CDR2 YYEKEE, per germline (reference sequence). In DNA, the CDR3 is TGTGCCAGCAGCTTGGGCGTAGGGGGTCCAGCCAAAAACATTCAGTACTTC. The encoded protein is CASSLGVGGPAKNIQYF.

This clonotype was seen repeatedly, ten times or more. The rearrangement uses TRBV12-3 or TRBV12-4 and TRBJ2-1; no clear D. CDR3 length: 12 amino acids. Trimming cost V 2 bases and J 13 bases, with 12 bases left between them. The CDR3, as DNA: TGTGCCAGCAGTTTATACCCAAGTTCACAGTTCTTC. Translating gives CASSLYPSSQFF.

The rearrangement links TRBV14 to TRBJ2-1, with 11 bases fitting TRBD2. The CDR3 is made up of 18 amino acids. After removal of 2 bases from V and 3 bases from J, the junction contained 9 bases not matched to a gene. Germline loops: CDR1 SGHDN, CDR2 FVKESK. CDR3 protein: CASSQYDIGTSGYNEQFF. CDR3 sequence (DNA): TGTGCCAGCAGCCAATACGACATAGGGACTAGCGGCTACAATGAGCAGTTCTTC.

This clonotype was detected ten times or more. The chain joins TRBV7-8 to TRBJ2-2; D call uncertain. With 6 bases removed from V and 2 bases from J, the gap between germline ends came to 16 bases. CDR3 length equals 16 residues. The V gene's germline CDR1 is SGHVS and CDR2 FQNEAQ. CDR3 protein: CASRKRPTVNTGELFF. CDR3 DNA: TGTGCCAGCAGAAAAAGGCCCACAGTCAACACCGGGGAGCTGTTTTTT.

The V call is TRBV7-9, the J call TRBJ2-5, with D tentatively TRBD1 or TRBD2 (5 bases each). Trimming took off 6 bases at V and 4 bases at J, with 15 bases between the two ends. The CDR3 is made up of 14 amino acids. Per germline, CDR1 SEHNR and CDR2 FQNEAQ (reference sequence). The CDR3 here is CASRPRDDAETQYF. The CDR3 coding sequence is TGTGCCAGCAGGCCCCGGGACGACGCAGAGACCCAGTACTTC.

This clonotype was detected a few times. The rearrangement links TRBV29-1 to TRBJ2-1; 13 positions match TRBD2. V trimming: 6 bases; J trimming: 0 bases; junction bases outside the gene matches: 5. Germline CDR1 and CDR2: SQVTM and ANQGSEA. The CDR3 sequence is 16 residues long. The CDR3 is CSVAGTSGTSYNEQFF. For the CDR3, the DNA is TGCAGCGTGGCAGGGACTAGCGGGACCTCCTACAATGAGCAGTTCTTC.

This clonotype was detected ten times or more. The rearrangement links TRBV10-1 to TRBJ2-3; D not certain. This CDR3 has 15 residues. With 0 bases removed from V and 0 bases from J, the gap between germline ends came to 7 bases. Germline V gene data show CDR1 as WNHNN and CDR2 as SYGVQD (reference sequence). This CDR3 reads CASSESTPSTDTQYF. The CDR3 DNA reads TGCGCCAGCAGTGAGTCAACCCCTAGCACAGATACGCAGTATTTT.